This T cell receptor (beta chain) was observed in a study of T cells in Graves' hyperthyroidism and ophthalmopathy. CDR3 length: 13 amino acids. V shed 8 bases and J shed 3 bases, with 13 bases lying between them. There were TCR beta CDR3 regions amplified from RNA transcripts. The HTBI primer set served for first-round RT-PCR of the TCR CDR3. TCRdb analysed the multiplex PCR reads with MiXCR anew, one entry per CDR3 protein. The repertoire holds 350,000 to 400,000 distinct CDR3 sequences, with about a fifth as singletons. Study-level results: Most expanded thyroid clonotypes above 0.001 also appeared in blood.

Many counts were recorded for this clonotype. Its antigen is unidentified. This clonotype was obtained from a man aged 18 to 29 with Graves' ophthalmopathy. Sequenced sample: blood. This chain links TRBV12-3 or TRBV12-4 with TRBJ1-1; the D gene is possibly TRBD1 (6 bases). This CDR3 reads CASGRGGYTEAFF. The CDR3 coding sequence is TGTGCCAGCGGGAGGGGGGGTTACACTGAAGCTTTCTTT.